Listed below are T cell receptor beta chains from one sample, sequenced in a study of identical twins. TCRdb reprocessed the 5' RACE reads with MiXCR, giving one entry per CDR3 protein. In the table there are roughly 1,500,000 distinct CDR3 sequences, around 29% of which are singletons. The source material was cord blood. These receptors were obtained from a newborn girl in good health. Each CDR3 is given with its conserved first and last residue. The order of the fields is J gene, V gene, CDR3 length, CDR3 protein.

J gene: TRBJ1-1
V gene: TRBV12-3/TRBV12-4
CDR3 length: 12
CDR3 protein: CASSPQGAEAFF

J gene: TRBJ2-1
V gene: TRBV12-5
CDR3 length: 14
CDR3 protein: CASTPGQGTNEQFF

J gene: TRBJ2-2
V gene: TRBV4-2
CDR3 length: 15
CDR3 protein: CASSQSGGRDRELFF

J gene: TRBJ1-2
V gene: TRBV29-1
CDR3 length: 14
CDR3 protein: CSVLPLGGGHGYTF

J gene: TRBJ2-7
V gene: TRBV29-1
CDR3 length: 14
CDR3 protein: CSAGTGTAAYEQYF

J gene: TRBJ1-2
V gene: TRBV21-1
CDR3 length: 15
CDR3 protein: CASTRSGGGGYGYTF

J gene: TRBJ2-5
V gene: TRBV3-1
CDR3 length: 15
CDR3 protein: CASSPWRGKKETQYF

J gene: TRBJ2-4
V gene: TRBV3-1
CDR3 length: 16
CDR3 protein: CASSQAWGGAKNIQYF

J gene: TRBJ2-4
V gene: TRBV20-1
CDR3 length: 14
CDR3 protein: CRAQPGVAKNIQYF

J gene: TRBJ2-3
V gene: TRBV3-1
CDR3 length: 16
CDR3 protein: CASSQAGKERGDTQYF

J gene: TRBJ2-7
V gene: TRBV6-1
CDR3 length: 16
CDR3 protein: CASIDRQGVYFYEQYF

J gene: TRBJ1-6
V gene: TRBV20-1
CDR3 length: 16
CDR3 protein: CSARGGGNTYNSPLHF

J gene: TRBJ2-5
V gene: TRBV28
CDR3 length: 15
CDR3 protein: CASSSGTSGTSTQYF

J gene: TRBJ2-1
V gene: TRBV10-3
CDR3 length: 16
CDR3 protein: CAISEGHSPPYNEQFF

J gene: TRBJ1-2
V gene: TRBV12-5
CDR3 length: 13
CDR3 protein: CASGLVRRGGYTF

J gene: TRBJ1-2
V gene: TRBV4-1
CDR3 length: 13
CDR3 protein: CASSQAGGFSYTF

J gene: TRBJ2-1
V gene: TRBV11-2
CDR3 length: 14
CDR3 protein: CASSLQILYNEQFF

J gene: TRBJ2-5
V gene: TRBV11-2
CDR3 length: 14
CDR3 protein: CASSSLAGVDEQYF

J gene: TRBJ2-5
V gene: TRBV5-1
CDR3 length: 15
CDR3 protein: CASSLAGTMTETQYF

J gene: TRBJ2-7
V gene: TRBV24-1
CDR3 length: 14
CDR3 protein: CATSDAGTIYEQYF

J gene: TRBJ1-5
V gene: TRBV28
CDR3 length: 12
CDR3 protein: CASSLIDQPQHF

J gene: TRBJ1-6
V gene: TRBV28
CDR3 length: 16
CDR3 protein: CASSPITGTGNSPLHF

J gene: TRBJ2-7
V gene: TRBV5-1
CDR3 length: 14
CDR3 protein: CASSYGDTTYEQYF

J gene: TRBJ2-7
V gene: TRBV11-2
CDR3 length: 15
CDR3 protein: CASSVDHRGRYEQYF

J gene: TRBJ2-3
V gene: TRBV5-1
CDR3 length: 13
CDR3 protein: CASSFGGTDTQYF

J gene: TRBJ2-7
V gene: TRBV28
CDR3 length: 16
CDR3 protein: CASSFPVRGVDYEQYF

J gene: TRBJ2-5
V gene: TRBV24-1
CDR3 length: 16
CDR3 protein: CATSDGGTSAQETQYF

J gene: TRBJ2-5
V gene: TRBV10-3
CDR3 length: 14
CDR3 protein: CAIRAWGQQGTQYF

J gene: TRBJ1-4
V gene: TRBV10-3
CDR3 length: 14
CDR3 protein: CAISRDKTNEKLFF

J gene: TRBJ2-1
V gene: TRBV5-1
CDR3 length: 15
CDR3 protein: CASSLYSGSSNEQFF

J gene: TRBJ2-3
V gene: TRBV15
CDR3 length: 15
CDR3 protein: CATSRASGRTDTQYF

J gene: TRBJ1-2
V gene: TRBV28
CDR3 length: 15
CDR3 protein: CASRDPGTGNYGYTF

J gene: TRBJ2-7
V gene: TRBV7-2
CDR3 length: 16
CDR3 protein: CASSPLPGTGTYEQYF

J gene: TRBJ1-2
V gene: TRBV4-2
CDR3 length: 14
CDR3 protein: CASSRGTGGNGYTF

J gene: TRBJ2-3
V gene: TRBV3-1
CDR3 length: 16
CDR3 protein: CASSFGLAGTTDTQYF

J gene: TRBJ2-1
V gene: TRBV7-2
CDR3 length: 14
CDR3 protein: CASSSRTADNEQFF

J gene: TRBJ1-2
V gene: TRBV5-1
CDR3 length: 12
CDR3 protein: CASAQGGYGYTF